These 30 T cell receptor beta chains were sequenced from one sample in a study of T cell changes during pregnancy in multiple sclerosis. Libraries were prepared by immunoSEQ multiplex PCR; TCRdb keeps only in-frame clonotypes and omits some of them. The table has fewer than 150,000 clones, about 96% seen once. The material was peripheral blood, obtained after pregnancy. These receptors were taken from a female donor with multiple sclerosis, enrolled in a pregnancy study.

The J gene is TRBJ1-4, the V gene TRBV19; D is unclear. Trimming removed 8 bases from V and 6 bases from J, with 7 bases in between. CDR1 and CDR2 (germline): LNHDA, SQIVND (reference sequence). CDR3 length: 11 amino acids. In DNA, the CDR3 is TGTGCCAGTCTAACGGATGAAAAACTGTTTTTT. Protein: CASLTDEKLFF.

The gene calls are TRBV21-1 and TRBJ2-7; TRBD1, the table's D call, was not compared with the DNA. TRBV21-1 is a pseudogene locus. This CDR3 contains 19 residues. The CDR3 DNA reads TGTGCCAGCAGCACCCCGCGAGGACAGGGGCGCCGTTGGTGCAACGAGCAGTACTTC. Its protein is CASSTPRGQGRRWCNEQYF.

The chain carries TRBV7-8 and TRBJ2-7, with TRBD2 identical over 7 bases. V shed 6 bases and J 0 bases; nucleotides not matched to a gene: 5. CDR1 is SGHVS and CDR2 is FQNEAQ in the germline V gene. CDR3 size: 14 residues. The CDR3 protein is CASRTSISSYEQYF. The CDR3 coding sequence is TGTGCCAGCAGGACTAGCATCTCCTCCTACGAGCAGTACTTC.

This chain links TRBV9 with TRBJ2-5; 9 bases line up with TRBD2. The CDR3 sequence is 15 residues long. Germline lookup yields CDR1 SGDLS and CDR2 YYNGEE. After removal of 1 base from V and 3 bases from J, the junction contained 4 bases not matched to a gene. This CDR3 is CASSVFPSGKETQYF. DNA for the CDR3: TGTGCCAGCAGCGTATTCCCTAGCGGGAAAGAGACCCAGTACTTC.

In nucleotides, the CDR3 is TGTGCCAGCAGCTTAGGGCTAGCGGGAGGACGCCCTGGCATTTTGGGCAATGAGCAGTTCTTC. It is translated as CASSLGLAGGRPGILGNEQFF. The chain has TRBV7-3 and TRBJ2-1; 11 bases fit TRBD2. The CDR3 sequence is 21 residues long. After removal of 2 bases from V and 6 bases from J, the junction contained 21 bases not matched to a gene. Germline CDR1 reads SGHTA; CDR2 reads FQGTGA.

Concerning this clone itself: The sample holds other DNA sequences that translate to the same CDR3. The V gene is TRBV9, the J gene TRBJ2-5, with D possibly being TRBD1 (5 bases). V was shortened by 3 bases and J by 3 bases, with 6 bases between the two germline ends. CDR3 length: 12 residues. The germline V gene encodes CDR1 SGDLS and CDR2 YYNGEE. The CDR3, as DNA: TGTGCCAGCAGCGCCAGGGAAGAGACCCAGTACTTC. It yields the protein CASSAREETQYF.

The V call is TRBV25-1, the J call TRBJ2-5; D is uncertain. CDR3 length: 12 residues. CDR1 MGHDK and CDR2 SYGVNS come from the germline V gene. The V end was cut by 3 bases, the J end by 4 bases, with 6 bases between. This CDR3 is CASSDGVETQYF. The CDR3 nucleotides read TGTGCCAGCAGTGACGGTGTAGAGACCCAGTACTTC.

This rearrangement joins TRBV9 to TRBJ2-5, with D possibly being TRBD2 (6 bases). This CDR3 contains 15 residues. Germline-derived CDR1 and CDR2 are SGDLS and YYNGEE. The V end was cut by 0 bases, the J end by 3 bases, with 12 bases between. CDR3 protein: CASSVEASEKETQYF. CDR3 coding DNA: TGTGCCAGCAGCGTAGAGGCTAGCGAAAAAGAGACCCAGTACTTC.

The V and J genes are TRBV5-1 and TRBJ2-1; 10 bases are a match to TRBD2. Per germline, CDR1 SGHRS and CDR2 YFSETQ. The J segment lost 12 bases and the V segment lost 0 bases, leaving 6 bases of the junction unmatched. CDR3 length: 14 residues. CDR3 sequence reads: CASSLAGTSEVQFF. The CDR3 region has the DNA TGCGCCAGCAGCTTGGCGGGGACTAGCGAGGTGCAGTTCTTC.

The chain has TRBV5-1 and TRBJ1-2, with 8 bases that match TRBD1. Germline assignment: CDR1 SGHRS and CDR2 YFSETQ. V lost 4 bases and J lost 8; bases outside the gene matches: 7. This CDR3 comprises 13 residues. CDR3 loop: CASSTTGTGGYTF. CDR3 DNA sequence: TGCGCCAGCAGCACCACCGGGACAGGCGGCTACACCTTC.

This rearrangement joins TRBV7-9 to TRBJ2-3; 9 bases are shared with TRBD2. The V segment lost 5 bases and the J segment 8 bases; nucleotides outside the gene matches: 8. Germline assignment: CDR1 SEHNR and CDR2 FQNEAQ (reference sequence). CDR3 length: 14 residues. CDR3 DNA sequence: TGTGCCAGCAGCGGCGGGAGGGAGCTATTTACGCAGTATTTT. It yields the protein CASSGGRELFTQYF.

J is TRBJ1-2 and V is TRBV7-9; 8 bases agree with TRBD1. Trimming took 5 bases from V and 6 from J; bases not matched to a gene: 8. The V gene's germline CDR1 is SEHNR and CDR2 FQNEAQ (reference sequence). The CDR3 runs to 14 residues. In DNA form, the CDR3 reads TGTGCCAGCAGCCAGGGGGCGAGGATTGATGGCTACACCTTC. It translates to CASSQGARIDGYTF.

V and J are TRBV11-3 and TRBJ2-3; D might be TRBD2 (6 bases). Germline V CDR1 and CDR2: SGHNT, YENEEA. The CDR3 is made up of 17 amino acids. Trimming removed 5 bases at V and 2 bases at J, with 20 bases between. The CDR3 sequence: CASSQSTTSRITDTQYF. The CDR3 DNA sequence: TGTGCCAGCAGCCAATCCACCACTAGCAGAATCACAGATACGCAGTATTTT.

The rearrangement links TRBV6-6 to TRBJ2-7; maybe TRBD2 (5 bases). The ends were cut back, 4 bases at V and 6 bases at J, with 19 bases in the middle. The germline gives CDR1 MNHNY, CDR2 SVGAGI (reference sequence). This CDR3 comprises 15 residues. CDR3 loop: CASSFVRSVEGEQYF. DNA of the CDR3: TGTGCCAGCAGTTTCGTCCGTTCGGTTGAGGGCGAGCAGTACTTC.

The rearrangement joins TRBV5-6 to TRBJ2-3, with a possible D match to TRBD1 (5 bases). There are 16 residues in the CDR3. V dropped 2 bases and J dropped 2 bases, with 15 bases sitting between them. Germline lookup yields CDR1 SGHDT and CDR2 YYEEEE. CDR3 DNA: TGTGCCAGCAGCTTATTACGCGTCAGGGACACAGATACGCAGTATTTT. It encodes CASSLLRVRDTDTQYF.

The rearrangement uses TRBV6-1 and TRBJ2-3; 10 nucleotides line up with TRBD2. J gave up 3 bases and V 4 bases, and 13 bases lay outside the gene matches. The germline V gene encodes CDR1 MNHNS and CDR2 SASEGT. CDR3 length: 18 residues. The CDR3, as DNA: TGTGCCAGCAGTGTCCTAGCGGGAGAAGGATTTGTAACAGATACGCAGTATTTT. Its protein product is CASSVLAGEGFVTDTQYF.

The rearrangement joins TRBV28 to TRBJ2-1, with TRBD2 identical over 15 bases. The germline CDR1 and CDR2 sequences are MDHEN and SYDVKM. This CDR3 is 19 amino acids long. V shed 5 bases and J 7 bases; nucleotides not matched to a gene: 15. The CDR3, as DNA: TGTGCCAGCAGTCAACTCGGGACAGGGGGACTAGCGGGAGGAAATGAGCAGTTCTTC. Translated, it gives CASSQLGTGGLAGGNEQFF.

The chain is built from TRBV5-6 and TRBJ1-5; 11 bases are shared with TRBD1. V was pared by 1 base and J by 6 bases, with 6 bases of the junction left unmatched. The germline V gene has CDR1 SGHDT and CDR2 YYEEEE. The CDR3 runs to 16 residues. CDR3 region: CASSLRRTGGFQPQHF. In nucleotides, the CDR3 is TGTGCCAGCAGCTTGAGGAGGACAGGGGGCTTTCAGCCCCAGCATTTT.

V usage is TRBV2 and J usage is TRBJ2-7; D might be TRBD2 (5 bases). This CDR3 region has 10 residues. CDR1 SNHLY and CDR2 FYNNEI come from the germline V gene. Deletions cut 7 bases from V and 6 bases from J, with 7 bases between. The CDR3 reads CASMGSEQYF. The DNA of the CDR3 is TGTGCCAGCATGGGGAGCGAGCAGTACTTC.

The chain has TRBV4-3 and TRBJ1-1; TRBD1 might be the D (6 bases). The V end lost 4 bases, the J end lost 8 bases, and 11 bases lay between the germline ends. The CDR3 spans 12 residues. CDR1 is LGHNA, CDR2 YSLEER, per germline. The chain's CDR3 is CASSRGGAEAFF. As DNA, the CDR3 is TGCGCCAGCAGCCGAGGGGGGGCGGAAGCTTTCTTT.

This sequence joins TRBV19 and TRBJ2-1; 7 bases fit TRBD2. V was pared by 0 bases and J by 4 bases, with 6 bases of the junction left unmatched. CDR3 length: 16 amino acids. Germline V gene lookup returns CDR1 LNHDA and CDR2 SQIVND (reference sequence). CDR3 sequence (DNA): TGTGCCAGTAGTATAGATAAGAGGACTAGATACAATGAGCAGTTCTTC. Protein: CASSIDKRTRYNEQFF.

The chain recombines TRBV6-1 with TRBJ2-5; maybe TRBD1 (6 bases). Germline assignment: CDR1 MNHNS and CDR2 SASEGT. There are 15 residues in the CDR3. V was trimmed by 4 bases and J by 0 bases, leaving 12 bases between them. CDR3 DNA sequence: TGTGCCAGCAGTGTCCCAGGGGATAACCAAGAGACCCAGTACTTC. Translated, it gives CASSVPGDNQETQYF.

This chain links TRBV27 with TRBJ2-3; D may be TRBD1 (6 bases). The CDR3 extends over 14 amino acids. Germline-derived CDR1 and CDR2 are MNHEY and SMNVEV (reference sequence). The V gene lost 2 bases and the J gene lost 2 bases, with 8 bases spanning the gap. CDR3 DNA: TGTGCCAGCAGTTTAGGGGACAACACAGATACGCAGTATTTT. This sequence encodes CASSLGDNTDTQYF.

This clone was detected a few times. The chain recombines TRBV7-9 with TRBJ1-4, with 7 bases matching TRBD1. The V segment lost 5 bases and the J segment 8 bases; nucleotides outside the gene matches: 5. Germline V CDR1 and CDR2: SEHNR, FQNEAQ (reference sequence). The CDR3 runs to 13 residues. This CDR3 reads CASSMGQNEKLFF. CDR3 nucleotide sequence: TGTGCCAGCAGCATGGGACAGAACGAAAAACTGTTTTTT.

This chain links TRBV6-6 with TRBJ2-7; TRBD2 agrees at 13 bases. The length of the CDR3 is 15 residues. J was trimmed by 4 bases and V by 5 bases; bases with no gene match: 5. Germline loops: CDR1 MNHNY, CDR2 SVGAGI (reference sequence). CDR3 coding DNA: TGTGCCAGCAGTATCGGGACTAGCGGGACTTACGAGCAGTACTTC. Its protein is CASSIGTSGTYEQYF.

V is TRBV14 and J is TRBJ2-1; 9 bases line up with TRBD2. V shed 6 bases, J shed 0 bases, and the junction held 12 bases outside the gene matches. This CDR3 contains 18 residues. Looked up from germline, CDR1 is SGHDN and CDR2 is FVKESK. The chain's CDR3 is CASSRLVLSGSSYNEQFF. The CDR3 DNA reads as TGTGCCAGCAGTCGCCTGGTCCTTAGCGGGAGCTCCTACAATGAGCAGTTCTTC. The complete variable domain, with remaining parts taken from reference TRBV14 and TRBJ2-1, reads EAGVTQFPSHSVIEKGQTVTLRCDPISGHDNLYWYRRVMGKEIKFLLHFVKESKQDESGMPNNRFLAERTGGTYSTLKVQPAELEDSGVYFCASSRLVLSGSSYNEQFFGPGTRLTVL.

This clone appeared a single time. The genes are TRBV27 and TRBJ2-2; 12 positions agree with TRBD2. Germline loops: CDR1 MNHEY, CDR2 SMNVEV (reference sequence). The CDR3 loop spans 17 amino acids. The V segment lost 4 bases and the J segment 4 bases; nucleotides outside the gene matches: 7. The CDR3 is CASSYRLAGVATGELFF. The CDR3 DNA reads TGTGCCAGCAGTTACCGACTAGCGGGAGTGGCCACCGGGGAGCTGTTTTTT.

The CDR3 region has the DNA TGTGCCAGCAGCGTAGTAGCCGGCCATGAGCAGTTCTTC. This codes for CASSVVAGHEQFF. This rearrangement joins TRBV9 to TRBJ2-1; D gene uncertain. Trimming stripped 0 bases from V and 8 bases from J, with 9 bases between. The CDR3 spans 13 residues. Germline CDR1 and CDR2: SGDLS and YYNGEE.

The chain couples TRBV28 to TRBJ1-1; no firm D call. The CDR3 runs to 14 residues. In germline, CDR1 is MDHEN, CDR2 SYDVKM. Trimming shortened V by 3 bases and J by 5 bases, and 13 bases separated the two germline ends. CDR3 sequence: CASSFRVLRTEAFF. DNA of the CDR3: TGTGCCAGCAGTTTCCGAGTATTGAGGACTGAAGCTTTCTTT.

The V gene is TRBV19, the J gene TRBJ2-1; 8 positions agree with TRBD2. Germline loops: CDR1 LNHDA, CDR2 SQIVND (reference sequence). After removal of 5 bases from V and 10 bases from J, the junction contained 16 bases not matched to a gene. There are 16 residues in the CDR3. The CDR3 nucleotides read TGTGCCAGTAGTTACCCCCCCCACGGGAGGGAGGACGAGCAGTTCTTC. This encodes CASSYPPHGREDEQFF.